Detailed here is one T cell receptor beta chain. The data originate from a study of blood T cell repertoires in COVID-19. Study details: Acute and convalescent COVID-19 specimens originated in the United States, Italy and Spain.

In the original analysis: Cell counts per sample came from amplifying reference gene primers. Repertoires were generated with immunoSEQ multiplex PCR, while TCRdb's copy carries only in-frame clones and drops some. The V and J calls and clone size are taken from that table; D and trimming were inferred from the DNA. Of 25,000 to 35,000 clones listed, roughly 90% are singletons. Sequenced: peripheral blood. This receptor was identified in a woman between 40 and 50 years old with active or convalescent COVID-19.

The CDR3 sequence is CASSHGLRYEQYF. CDR3 DNA: TGTGCCAGCAGCCACGGTCTGCGCTACGAGCAGTACTTC. The rearrangement uses TRBV5-8 and TRBJ2-7; D gene uncertain. CDR1 is SGHTS, CDR2 YDEGEE, per germline. The CDR3 loop spans 13 amino acids. V was pared by 4 bases and J by 3 bases, with 11 bases between. The full variable domain, with the rest looked up from reference TRBV5-8 and TRBJ2-7, is EAGVTQSPTHLIKTRGQQATLRCSPISGHTSVYWYQQALGLGLQFLLWYDEGEERNRGNFPPRFSGRQFPNYSSELNVNALELEDSALYLCASSHGLRYEQYFGPGTRLTVT.